This TCR beta chain was sequenced for a study of blood T cell repertoires in COVID-19. As for the study in general: Samples of COVID-19 (acute and convalescent) were obtained from the United States, Italy and Spain. PBMCs, B-cell-depleted T cells, or T cells provided the cDNA or gDNA that made up the material.

How the authors handled the data: The authors estimated nucleated cell counts from reference gene primer amplification. Using immunoSEQ multiplex PCR, the repertoire was profiled, and TCRdb retains in-frame clones only, with some absent. The DNA gave D and trimming, while V, J and clone size come from that table. This table holds around 24,000 clones, about 76% found once. Between the trimmed V and J ends, which lost 3 bases and 8 bases, there was a span of 13 bases. The CDR3 length is 13 residues. Germline V gene data show CDR1 as ENHRY and CDR2 as SYGVKD. This chain uses TRBV10-3 with TRBJ1-2, with a tentative D call TRBD1 (5 bases). Specimen: peripheral blood. The TCR comes from a man older than 75 with active or convalescent COVID-19. CDR3 bases: TGTGCCATCAGTGATCTCCCCCAGGGAGGCTACACCTTC. It translates to CAISDLPQGGYTF.